This T cell receptor beta chain is from a study of CD4 T cells in relation to SARS-CoV-2 and coronaviruses. CDR1 and CDR2 from the germline V gene are SGHRS and YFSETQ. V lost 4 bases, J lost 4 bases, and 7 bases stayed unmatched. The CDR3 is 14 residues long. The assay was immunoSEQ multiplex PCR, and TCRdb's table has in-frame clones only and misses some. The table records around 20,000 clones, 78% of them present only once. Before the COVID-19 pandemic, during about 2011-2019, CD4+ T cells were taken from unexposed donors. After roughly 9 days of culture, CD4+ T cells were isolated. As to this clone: No antigen is known for it.

Material for sequencing was CD4+ T cells from PBMCs, cultured in vitro. The receptor was isolated from a human donor in good health. The chain recombines TRBV5-1 with TRBJ1-2, with 7 bases identical to TRBD1. The CDR3: CASSATGVSYGYTF. In DNA form, the CDR3 reads TGCGCCAGCAGCGCCACAGGGGTTAGCTATGGCTACACCTTC. The full variable domain, its missing parts supplied by reference TRBV5-1 and TRBJ1-2, is KAGVTQTPRYLIKTRGQQVTLSCSPISGHRSVSWYQQTPGQGLQFLFEYFSETQRNKGNFPGRFSGRQFSNSRSEMNVSTLELGDSALYLCASSATGVSYGYTFGSGTRLTVV.